This T cell receptor (beta chain) was recovered during a study of Ad26.COV2.S vaccination and SARS-CoV-2 variants. Across the whole study: A participant enrolled in the COV1001 Ad26.COV2.S trial arm provided the sample.

Treatment given: around 19 received Ad26.COV2.S at low or high dose, single or two shots; roughly five received placebo; per-sample allocation not given. Sampling happened 63 days after the first vaccine or placebo injection. Boston supplied an adult donor aged 18-55 years. The trim removed 4 bases at V and 3 bases at J, leaving 7 bases unmatched. Germline V gives CDR1 SGHRS, CDR2 YFSETQ. The length of the CDR3 is 15 residues. About this clone itself: Its antigen is not known.

Sequencing was performed with immunoSEQ multiplex PCR; in TCRdb, only in-frame clones are kept and a portion is missing. The sample lists 350,000 to 600,000 clones; 70% to 90% were seen once. Study observations and caveats: The placebo group had lower spike-specific TCR breadth than the vaccine recipients did. Vaccine and placebo recipients had similar non-spike TCR breadth.

This specimen consisted of peripheral blood, obtained in a trial of Ad26.COV2.S vaccine versus placebo. The genes are TRBV5-1 and TRBJ2-7; 10 bases are shared with TRBD1. This sequence originates from a person between 18 and 65 years old who received the Ad26.COV2.S COVID-19 vaccine or a placebo. The CDR3 loop is CASSLGGTGDYEQYF. The CDR3 DNA reads TGCGCCAGCAGCCTCGGCGGGACAGGGGACTACGAGCAGTACTTC.